Presented here are 13 T cell receptor beta chains from one specimen sequenced in a study of blood T cells in healthy people across ages (dated by TCRdb to between 2015 and 2017). Library creation used 5' RACE. These reads were obtained on an Illumina HiSeq 2500. A second PCR of roughly 6 to 12 cycles was run with a J-beta primer mix and a sample-barcoded 5' primer. The public reads were reanalyzed by TCRdb: fastp trimming at Q25, MiXCR alignment, in-frame beta chains only. Entries that share a CDR3 protein sequence are merged under the most common genes and DNA. This sample has around 900,000 distinct CDR3 sequences in its table, and just over 50% of those were observed once. The biggest ten clones account for about 22% of the sample. The sample comprised blood. Receptor source: a woman aged 55 to 70 in good health.

The rearrangement links TRBV7-2 to TRBJ2-4; no reliable D call. The J call may be mistaken, given a closer DNA end match to TRBJ2-7. This CDR3 spans 12 amino acids. CDR1 and CDR2 (germline): SGHTA, FQGNSA. CDR3 sequence reads: CASSFVLREQYF. The CDR3 DNA reads TGTGCCAGCAGCTTCGTTCTGCGCGAGCAGTACTTC.

This clonotype came up a few times. J is TRBJ1-2 and V is TRBV20-1; D gene uncertain. The germline CDR1 and CDR2 sequences are DFQATT and SNEGSKA (reference sequence). The CDR3 runs 13 residues. The CDR3 nucleotides are TGCAGCCCGAAAGTGGGCAGCAACTATGGCTACACCTTC. Translation: CSPKVGSNYGYTF.

The rearrangement joins TRBV4-3 to TRBJ2-4; D might be TRBD2 (5 bases). Near its end, the DNA agrees better with TRBJ2-7, so the J call may be wrong. The CDR3 contains 15 residues. The germline V gene has CDR1 LGHNA and CDR2 YSLEER. In DNA form, the CDR3 reads TGCGCCAGCAGCCAAGCCCCTAGCAGATACTACGAGCAGTACTTC. Translation gives CASSQAPSRYYEQYF.

This sequence joins TRBV20-1 and TRBJ2-3; D gene uncertain. V was trimmed by 4 bases and J by 0 bases, leaving 14 bases between them. There are 15 residues in the CDR3. Germline V CDR1 and CDR2: DFQATT, SNEGSKA (reference sequence). The CDR3 protein is CSATGPRYSTDTQYF. The CDR3 coding sequence is TGCAGTGCTACCGGACCGAGATACAGCACAGATACGCAGTATTTT.

The chain carries TRBV29-1 and TRBJ1-1; D might be TRBD1 (6 bases). The CDR3 consists of 13 residues. Trimming removed 6 bases from V and 3 bases from J, with 14 bases in between. Germline CDR1 is SQVTM and CDR2 is ANQGSEA. DNA for the CDR3: TGCAGCGTAAGGGGGGGCGCGGACACTGAAGCTTTCTTT. Its protein product is CSVRGGADTEAFF.

This clonotype was seen only a few times. The V and J genes are TRBV28 and TRBJ2-7; TRBD2 agrees at 8 bases. V lost 4 bases to trimming and J lost 0 bases; unmatched junction nucleotides: 8. CDR1 and CDR2 from the germline V gene are MDHEN and SYDVKM. CDR3 length: 16 residues. This CDR3 reads CASSSWTSPNSYEQYF. As DNA, the CDR3 is TGTGCCAGCAGTTCGTGGACTAGCCCAAACTCCTACGAGCAGTACTTC.

The genes are TRBV11-2 and TRBJ2-6; D remains unclear. V lost 2 bases to trimming and J lost 14 bases, with 22 bases between them. Germline CDR1 is SGHAT and CDR2 is FQNNGV. The CDR3 has 16 residues. CDR3 bases: TGTGCCAGCAGCTTACTGCCTGGGCGAACTGCACCCCTCCTGACTTTC. Protein: CASSLLPGRTAPLLTF. The whole variable domain, remainder taken from reference TRBV11-2 and TRBJ2-6, is EAGVAQSPRYKIIEKRQSVAFWCNPISGHATLYWYQQILGQGPKLLIQFQNNGVVDDSQLPKDRFSAERLKGVDSTLKIQPAKLEDSAVYLCASSLLPGRTAPLLTFGAGSRLTVL.

This sequence joins TRBV3-1 and TRBJ2-5; D unclear. The ends were cut back, 5 bases at V and 7 bases at J, with 17 bases in the middle. The CDR3 is 14 residues long. Germline CDR1 is LGHDT and CDR2 is YNNKEL (reference sequence). This CDR3 reads CASSGDPIIRTQYF. The CDR3 DNA sequence: TGTGCCAGCAGCGGGGATCCGATCATCCGGACCCAGTACTTC.

The genes are TRBV7-2 and TRBJ2-1, with 9 nucleotides matching TRBD1. J was trimmed by 3 bases and V by 5 bases; bases with no gene match: 2. Germline V gives CDR1 SGHTA, CDR2 FQGNSA. This CDR3 is 14 amino acids long. The CDR3 spells CASSRTGVYNEQFF. CDR3 DNA sequence: TGTGCCAGCAGCCGGACAGGGGTCTACAATGAGCAGTTCTTC.

To note about this clonotype: One end of the junction fails to match germline, which may point to a read error. The chain carries TRBV28 and TRBJ2-5; 13 nucleotides line up with TRBD2. The end of the DNA is better explained by TRBJ2-7, so the J call may be wrong. The CDR3 loop spans 15 amino acids. CDR1 and CDR2 (germline): MDHEN, SYDVKM. The CDR3 spells CASSTSGRARDEQYF. DNA of the CDR3: TGCGCCAGCAGCACTAGCGGGAGGGCTCGCGACGAGCAGTACTTC.

This rearrangement joins TRBV30 to TRBJ2-7, with 8 bases that match TRBD1. This CDR3 has 12 residues. The germline V gene has CDR1 GTSNPN and CDR2 SVGIG (reference sequence). Losses at the gene ends were 4 bases for V and 6 bases for J; bases not matched to a gene: 5. CDR3 in amino acids: CAWTAGGREQYF. The CDR3 DNA reads TGTGCCTGGACCGCAGGGGGCCGCGAGCAGTACTTC.

The V call is TRBV12-3 or TRBV12-4, the J call TRBJ1-6, with 9 bases that match TRBD1. CDR3 size: 14 residues. With V trimmed by 6 bases and J by 9 bases, 6 bases remained unmatched. CDR3 sequence: CASRSRDRASPLHF. The CDR3 coding sequence is TGTGCCAGCAGGAGCCGGGACAGGGCTTCACCCCTCCACTTT.

The rearrangement joins TRBV27 to TRBJ2-3; the D gene is possibly TRBD2 (5 bases). Germline V gives CDR1 MNHEY, CDR2 SMNVEV (reference sequence). V lost 6 bases and J lost 3, with 19 bases in between. The CDR3 length is 16 residues. CDR3: CASRPTRDFGTDTQYF. The CDR3 DNA reads as TGTGCCAGCAGACCAACTAGGGATTTTGGAACAGATACGCAGTATTTT.